This entry describes one T cell receptor beta chain. The data were obtained in a study of blood T cell repertoires in COVID-19. On the study more broadly: The origin of the acute and convalescent COVID-19 samples was the United States, Italy and Spain. PBMCs, B-cell-depleted T cells, or T cells were the source of the cDNA or gDNA that made up the material.

In the source study's methods: From reference gene primer amplification, estimates of nucleated cell counts were derived. TCRdb's table, derived via immunoSEQ multiplex PCR, lists solely in-frame clones and lacks some. The DNA was the basis for D and trimming; V, J and clone size are from that table. The table lists about 85,000 clones, more than 80% of them singletons. Trimming removed 5 bases from V and 0 bases from J, with 16 bases in between. Germline values: CDR1 MDHEN, CDR2 SYDVKM. The length of the CDR3 is 16 residues. The chain uses TRBV28 and TRBJ1-1; no firm D call. The TCR originated in a human donor in a cohort sampled during active COVID-19. The sequencing input was peripheral blood. The CDR3 DNA reads TGTGCCAGCAGTACCCCCGGGGTTGGGATGAACACTGAAGCTTTCTTT. Translation gives CASSTPGVGMNTEAFF.